The 17 T cell receptor beta chains given below trace back to one sample, sequenced in a study of read filtering for tumor transcriptome and immune sequencing. From around 440 ng of RNA, a library with molecular barcoded alpha/delta and beta/gamma adaptors was made. Via MiXCR, TCRdb re-called the reads, giving one row per CDR3 protein. The sample contains about 57,000 distinct CDR3 sequences, roughly 14% of which appear only once. The material sequenced was a population of CD138-negative cells sorted from bone marrow. These TCRs come from a donor at least 40 years old with multiple myeloma.

Worth noting for this clonotype: The final CDR3 position lacks the conserved phenylalanine or tryptophan, pointing to a likely read error. The CDR3 loop reads CASSLAGGPHEQFL. CDR3 nucleotides: TGTGCCAGCAGCTTAGCGGGAGGGCCCCATGAGCAGTTCCTC. The genes are TRBV7-9 and TRBJ2-1; 7 nucleotides match TRBD2. This CDR3 has 14 amino acids. Germline-derived CDR1 and CDR2 are SEHNR and FQNEAQ (reference sequence). The V and J ends lost 0 bases and 8 bases, in that order; junction bases with no gene match: 4.

This clonotype came up many times. The chain has TRBV6-1 and TRBJ1-5; TRBD1 is a possible D gene (6 bases). The CDR3 length is 13 residues. Trimming took 8 bases from V and 4 from J, leaving 12 bases between them. In germline, CDR1 is MNHNS, CDR2 SASEGT. The CDR3 DNA follows: TGTGCCAGCGGGCCAACAGGGAATCAGCCCCAGCATTTT. Amino acid sequence: CASGPTGNQPQHF.

This clonotype has ten or more counts. This chain uses TRBV19 with TRBJ2-1; 13 nucleotides match TRBD2. CDR3 length: 15 residues. Trimming removed 4 bases from V and 6 bases from J; junction bases left unmatched: 3. The germline CDR1 and CDR2 sequences are LNHDA and SQIVND (reference sequence). CDR3 coding DNA: TGTGCCAGTAGTACCCGGACTAGCGGGAGCAATGAGCAGTTCTTC. Translating gives CASSTRTSGSNEQFF.

This clonotype came up many times. The rearrangement uses TRBV7-3 and TRBJ2-2, with D unresolved. CDR1 is SGHTA, CDR2 FQGTGA, per germline. Trimming cost V 5 bases and J 5 bases, with 9 bases left between them. The CDR3 consists of 13 residues. Here the CDR3 DNA reads TGTGCCAGCAGCCAACCCCGGACCGGGGAGCTGTTTTTT. As protein: CASSQPRTGELFF.

This clonotype was seen a handful of times. This chain joins TRBV6-6 and TRBJ1-3; D possibly corresponds to TRBD1 (5 bases). This CDR3 is 16 amino acids long. V gave up 2 bases and J gave up 3 bases, with 14 bases separating them. Germline V gives CDR1 MNHNY, CDR2 SVGAGI (reference sequence). Here the CDR3 reads CASSYLKGADGNTIYF. Written as DNA, the CDR3 is TGTGCCAGCAGTTACCTTAAAGGGGCAGATGGAAACACCATATATTTT.

This clonotype has just one count. This may be a read error, as it is one base from a much larger clone. The genes are TRBV28 and TRBJ2-7, with D uncertain. Per the germline V gene, CDR1 is MDHEN and CDR2 is SYDVKM. The CDR3 extends over 12 amino acids. This CDR3 reads CAGSVGTYEQYF. CDR3 coding DNA: TGTGCCGGCAGTGTGGGGACCTACGAGCAGTACTTC.

At least ten counts were recorded for this clonotype. The chain uses TRBV20-1 and TRBJ2-7; tentatively, D is TRBD2 (6 bases). Germline V lookup: CDR1 DFQATT, CDR2 SNEGSKA (reference sequence). Trimming shortened V by 1 base and J by 4 bases, and 8 bases separated the two germline ends. There are 12 residues in the CDR3. CDR3 nucleotide sequence: TGCAGTGCTAGAGGAGGGACTTACGAGCAGTACTTC. It codes for CSARGGTYEQYF.

The chain joins TRBV7-2 to TRBJ2-3; D unresolved. CDR3 size: 15 residues. The V and J ends lost 2 bases and 4 bases respectively, with 13 bases between them. Per the germline V gene, CDR1 is SGHTA and CDR2 is FQGNSA. In DNA form, the CDR3 reads TGTGCCAGCAGCTTATATGTACTACAATCAGATACGCAGTATTTT. Translating gives CASSLYVLQSDTQYF.

This clonotype was detected many times. J is TRBJ2-7 and V is TRBV6-2 or TRBV6-3, with D perhaps matching TRBD2 (5 bases). From germline, CDR1 is MNHEY and CDR2 SVGEGT. This CDR3 region has 15 residues. Trimming took off 7 bases at V and 1 base at J, with 17 bases between the two ends. The CDR3 DNA is TGTGCCAGCACTCCCGCGGGCCTAGGGTCCTACGAGCAGTACTTC. It codes for CASTPAGLGSYEQYF.

Many counts were recorded for this clonotype. A junction boundary mismatches the germline segment, possibly from a read error. The chain employs TRBV29-1 and TRBJ2-1; D possibly matches TRBD1 or TRBD2 (5 bases each). Germline lookup yields CDR1 SQVTM and CDR2 ANQGSEA. The CDR3 runs 15 residues. The CDR3 here is CSVLIGTGPYNEQFF. DNA for the CDR3: TGCAGCGTTTTGATTGGGACGGGGCCCTACAATGAGCAGTTTTTC.

V and J are TRBV18 and TRBJ2-1, with 10 nucleotides matching TRBD2. This CDR3 is built from 16 residues. CDR1 and CDR2 from the germline V gene are KGHSH and LQKENI. The V gene end was trimmed by 0 bases and the J gene end by 8 bases; junction bases not matched to a gene: 7. The chain's CDR3 is CASSPPLPSGSHEQFF. The CDR3 nucleotides are TGTGCCAGCTCACCACCACTCCCTAGCGGGAGCCATGAGCAGTTCTTC.

Concerning this clonotype itself: A clone one base away is much larger, so this may be a read error. The rearrangement uses TRBV29-1 and TRBJ2-1, with a weak D call TRBD1 (6 bases). Per germline, CDR1 SQVTM and CDR2 ANQGSEA. This CDR3 has 14 residues. Here the CDR3 DNA reads TGCAGCGTTGGGACAGAAGTCTCCTACGATGAGCAGTTCTTC. Residues: CSVGTEVSYDEQFF.

This clonotype occurred many times. The rearrangement links TRBV7-2 to TRBJ1-1, with a possible D match to TRBD1 (6 bases). Per germline, CDR1 SGHTA and CDR2 FQGNSA. The CDR3 length is 15 residues. The germline V and J ends were trimmed by 3 bases and 1 base, with 12 bases remaining between them. The CDR3 sequence: CASSFQAGANTEAFF. The DNA of the CDR3 is TGTGCCAGCAGCTTCCAGGCAGGGGCGAACACTGAAGCTTTCTTT.

This clonotype was recorded a few times. Possible read error: a much larger clone is one base away. The chain joins TRBV5-1 to TRBJ1-5; 7 bases match TRBD1. This CDR3 is built from 15 residues. The germline gives CDR1 SGHRS, CDR2 YFSETQ. Trimming cost V 0 bases and J 8 bases; bases outside gene matches: 8. This CDR3 is CASSLDPDRNKPQHF. DNA for the CDR3: TGCGCCAGCAGCTTGGACCCGGACAGGAATAAGCCCCAGCATTTT.

This clonotype has a handful of counts. The CDR3 loop is CASSYPQGAPYNEQFF. The DNA for the CDR3 is TGTGCCAGCAGTTACCCGCAGGGGGCCCCCTACAATGAGCAGTTCTTC. The chain has TRBV6-5 and TRBJ2-1, with 8 bases lining up with TRBD1. Germline V gene data show CDR1 as MNHEY and CDR2 as SVGAGI. The V and J ends lost 2 bases and 2 bases, in that order; junction bases with no gene match: 5. This CDR3 spans 16 amino acids.

This clonotype appeared a few times. The rearrangement uses TRBV6-6 and TRBJ1-1; possibly TRBD1 for D (5 bases). Germline V CDR1 and CDR2: MNHNY, SVGAGI (reference sequence). The CDR3 consists of 17 residues. The germline V and J ends were trimmed by 5 bases and 1 base, with 20 bases remaining between them. The CDR3 spells CASSPRGSGWGNTEAFF. The CDR3 bases are TGTGCCAGCAGTCCTAGGGGTTCGGGGTGGGGGAACACTGAAGCTTTCTTT.

The chain combines TRBV5-4 with TRBJ2-5; 7 bases line up with TRBD1. This CDR3 has 14 residues. Germline CDR1 and CDR2: SGHNT and YYREEE (reference sequence). The V segment lost 0 bases and the J segment 4 bases; nucleotides outside the gene matches: 3. CDR3 loop: CASSLGDRLETQYF. The DNA for the CDR3 is TGTGCCAGCAGCTTGGGGGACAGATTAGAGACCCAGTACTTC.